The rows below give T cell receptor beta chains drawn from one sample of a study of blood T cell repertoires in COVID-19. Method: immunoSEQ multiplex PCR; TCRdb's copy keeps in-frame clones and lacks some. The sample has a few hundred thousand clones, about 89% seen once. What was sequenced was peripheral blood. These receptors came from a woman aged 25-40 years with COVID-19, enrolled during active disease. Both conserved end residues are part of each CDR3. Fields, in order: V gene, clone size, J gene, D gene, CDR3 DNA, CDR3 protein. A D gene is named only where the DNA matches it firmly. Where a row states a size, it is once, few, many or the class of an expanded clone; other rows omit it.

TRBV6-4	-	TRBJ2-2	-	TGTGCCAGCAGTGAAATCGCGGGCACCGGGGAGCTGTTTTTT	CASSEIAGTGELFF
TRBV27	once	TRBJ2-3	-	TGTGCCAGCAGTACCCCCACCCGGGAGAGGGGGGGAGCAGGTACGCAGTATTTT	CASSTPTRERGGAGTQYF
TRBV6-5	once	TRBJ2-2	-	TGTGCCAGCAGTTACTCGAGCGGATTCACCGGGGAGCTGTTTTTT	CASSYSSGFTGELFF
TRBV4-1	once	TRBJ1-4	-	TGCGCCAGCAGCCAGGGGCAGACAAAACTGTTTTTT	CASSQGQTKLFF
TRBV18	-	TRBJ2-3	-	TGTGCCAGCTCCCCTTCCGGAGATACGCAGTATTTT	CASSPSGDTQYF
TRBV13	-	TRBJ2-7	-	TGTGCCAGCAGCTCCCCTTCCGAGCAGTACTTC	CASSSPSEQYF
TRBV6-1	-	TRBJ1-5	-	TGTGCCAGCAGTGAAGCAGGGGGTCTCAATCAGCCCCAGCATTTT	CASSEAGGLNQPQHF
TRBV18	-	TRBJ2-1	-	TGTGCCAGCTCACCAGAGCAGGGAAGCTCGAATGAGCAGTTCTTC	CASSPEQGSSNEQFF
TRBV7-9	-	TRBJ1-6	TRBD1	TGTGCCAGCAGCTTGGAACAGGGGGGACAAACAGTCTCACCCCTCCACTTT	CASSLEQGGQTVSPLHF
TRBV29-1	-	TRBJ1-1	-	TGCAGCGTTCGCGAGGGGGTGGCAATGGGAGCTTTCTTT	CSVREGVAMGAFF
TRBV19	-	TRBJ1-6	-	TGTGCCAGTCAGCTGGGGAGCTCCTATAATTCACCCCTCCACTTT	CASQLGSSYNSPLHF
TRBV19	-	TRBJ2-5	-	TGTGCCAGTAGTATTGGGCAGCCCAAAGAGACCCAGTACTTC	CASSIGQPKETQYF
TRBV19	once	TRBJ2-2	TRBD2	TGTGCCAGTAGTATAGGGCTAGCGGGCCCGGCGGGGGCCGGGGAGCTGTTTTTT	CASSIGLAGPAGAGELFF
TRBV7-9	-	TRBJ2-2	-	TGTGCCAGCAGCCCTACCTCGACAACGAACACCGGGGAGCTGTTTTTT	CASSPTSTTNTGELFF
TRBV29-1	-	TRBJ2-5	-	TGCAGCGTTGAAGGGGGAGGCGAGACCCAGTACTTC	CSVEGGGETQYF
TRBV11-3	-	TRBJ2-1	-	TGTGCCAGCAGCCCGAGCGGGCTCTCCTACAATGAGCAGTTCTTC	CASSPSGLSYNEQFF
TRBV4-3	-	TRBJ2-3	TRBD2	TGCGCCAGCAGCCAAGGGACTAGGACAGATACGCAGTATTTT	CASSQGTRTDTQYF
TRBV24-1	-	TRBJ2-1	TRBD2	TGTGCCACCAGTGACCCCAGCGGGAGATTGAGTGAGCAGTTCTTC	CATSDPSGRLSEQFF
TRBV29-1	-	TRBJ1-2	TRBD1	TGCAGCGTTGAGGGAAACCGGGACAGAGCCTATGGCTACACCTTC	CSVEGNRDRAYGYTF
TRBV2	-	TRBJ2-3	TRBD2	TGTGCCAGCAGTGTAGGACTAGCGGGAGGCCGCACAGATACGCAGTATTTT	CASSVGLAGGRTDTQYF
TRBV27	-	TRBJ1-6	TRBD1	TGTGCCAGCAGCCCAGGACAGGGGGGTAATTCACCCCTCCACTTT	CASSPGQGGNSPLHF
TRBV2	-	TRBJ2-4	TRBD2	TGTGCCAGCAGTGGGTCGGGAGGGACTGGCAAAAACATTCAGTACTTC	CASSGSGGTGKNIQYF
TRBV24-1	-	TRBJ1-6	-	TGTGCCACCACCCGACAGGAAGATAATTCACCCCTCCACTTT	CATTRQEDNSPLHF
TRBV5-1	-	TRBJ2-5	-	TGCGCCAGCAGCTTCTTTTCAGGCCAAGAGACCCAGTACTTC	CASSFFSGQETQYF
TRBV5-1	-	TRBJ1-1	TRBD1	TGCGCCAGCAGCTGGGGGACAGTCGGCACTGAAGCTTTCTTT	CASSWGTVGTEAFF
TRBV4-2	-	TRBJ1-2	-	TGTGCCAGCACTACAGGGAACTATGGCTACACCTTC	CASTTGNYGYTF
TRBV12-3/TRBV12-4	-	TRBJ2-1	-	TGTGCCAGCAGGAGTGCGGGCAATGAGCAGTTCTTC	CASRSAGNEQFF
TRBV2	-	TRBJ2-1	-	TGTGCCAGCAGTGTCGGGGCGAGTTGGGGGGAGAGCTCCTACAATGAGCAGTTCTTC	CASSVGASWGESSYNEQFF
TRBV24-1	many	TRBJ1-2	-	TGTGCCACCAGTGATTCCGACAGGTCCTATGGCTACACCTTC	CATSDSDRSYGYTF
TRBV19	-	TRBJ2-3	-	TGTGCCAGTAGTATAGATACTAATAGCGGAAGGCAGTATTTT	CASSIDTNSGRQYF
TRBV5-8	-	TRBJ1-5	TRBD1	TGTGCCAGCAGCTTGTTGGGACAGGACTATCAGCCCCAGCATTTT	CASSLLGQDYQPQHF
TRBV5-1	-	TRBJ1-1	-	TGCGCCAGCAGCCCCTGGCTGGATGCAGGGATCGCCACTGAAGCTTTCTTT	CASSPWLDAGIATEAFF
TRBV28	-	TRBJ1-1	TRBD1	TGTGCCAGCAGTGCCAGACAGGGGCAGAACACTGAAGCTTTCTTT	CASSARQGQNTEAFF
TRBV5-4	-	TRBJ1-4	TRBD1	TGTGCCAGCAGCCGGTCAAAGGACAGGGGCGGGGAAAAACTGTTTTTT	CASSRSKDRGGEKLFF
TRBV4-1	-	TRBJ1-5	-	TGCGCCAGCAGCCAAGTCTTGCGGGGTAATCAGCCCCAGCATTTT	CASSQVLRGNQPQHF
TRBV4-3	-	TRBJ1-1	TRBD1	TGCGCCAGCTGCCTGGACAGGTACACTGAAGCTTTCTTT	CASCLDRYTEAFF
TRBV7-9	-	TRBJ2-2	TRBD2	TGTGCCAGCAGCTTAGGCGGGAGTTTTCAGTACACCGGGGAGCTGTTTTTT	CASSLGGSFQYTGELFF
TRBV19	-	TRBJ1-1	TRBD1	TGTGCCAGTAGTATAGAGGGGACAGGGGTGATCACTGAAGCTTTCTTT	CASSIEGTGVITEAFF
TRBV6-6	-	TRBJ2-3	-	TGTGCCAGCAGTTATAGGGGGGATACGCAGTATTTT	CASSYRGDTQYF
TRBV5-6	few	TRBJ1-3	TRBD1	TGTGCCAGCAGCTTATGGACAGGGGCGAACACCATATATTTT	CASSLWTGANTIYF
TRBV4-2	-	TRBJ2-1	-	TGTGCCAGCAGCCAAGATCCAGGTGACAATGAGCAGTTCTTC	CASSQDPGDNEQFF
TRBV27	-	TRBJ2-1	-	TGTGCCAGCAGTTTCCGTGAGGTCTACAATGAGCAGTTCTTC	CASSFREVYNEQFF
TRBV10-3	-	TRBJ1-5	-	TGTGCCATCAGTGGTCTAGGACTGTGGACCAATCAGCCCCAGCATTTT	CAISGLGLWTNQPQHF
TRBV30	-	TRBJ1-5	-	TGTGCCTGGAGTACAGACACGCTTAATCAGCCCCAGCATTTT	CAWSTDTLNQPQHF
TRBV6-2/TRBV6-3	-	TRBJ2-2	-	TGTGCCAGCAGTTCCCCGCCGAGTACGAACACCGGGGAGCTGTTTTTT	CASSSPPSTNTGELFF